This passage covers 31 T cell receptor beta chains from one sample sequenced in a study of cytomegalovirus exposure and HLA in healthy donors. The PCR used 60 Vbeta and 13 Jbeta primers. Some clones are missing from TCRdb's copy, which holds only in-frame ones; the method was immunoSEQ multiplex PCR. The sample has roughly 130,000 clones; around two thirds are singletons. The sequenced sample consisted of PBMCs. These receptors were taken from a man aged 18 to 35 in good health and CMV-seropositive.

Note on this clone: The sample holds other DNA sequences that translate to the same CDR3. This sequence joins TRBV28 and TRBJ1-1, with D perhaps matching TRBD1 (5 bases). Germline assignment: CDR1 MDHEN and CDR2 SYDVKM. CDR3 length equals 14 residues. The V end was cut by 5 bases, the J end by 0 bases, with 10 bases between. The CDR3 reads CASSLPGMNTEAFF. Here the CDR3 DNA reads TGTGCCAGCAGTCTACCAGGGATGAACACTGAAGCTTTCTTT.

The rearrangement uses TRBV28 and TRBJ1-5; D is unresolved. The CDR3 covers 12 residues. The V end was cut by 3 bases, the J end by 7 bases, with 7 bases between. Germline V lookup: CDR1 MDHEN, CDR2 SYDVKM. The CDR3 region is CASSFLGQPQHF. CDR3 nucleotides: TGTGCCAGCAGTTTTCTCGGGCAGCCCCAGCATTTT.

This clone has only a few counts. CDR3 nucleotide sequence: TGTGCCAGCAGTAAGCCCCCAGGGTCGGGTGAAAAACTGTTTTTT. Translated: CASSKPPGSGEKLFF. The chain joins TRBV6-5 to TRBJ1-4; a weak D match, TRBD1 (5 bases). The CDR3 runs to 15 residues. With 5 bases removed from V and 7 bases from J, the gap between germline ends came to 17 bases. Per the germline V gene, CDR1 is MNHEY and CDR2 is SVGAGI.

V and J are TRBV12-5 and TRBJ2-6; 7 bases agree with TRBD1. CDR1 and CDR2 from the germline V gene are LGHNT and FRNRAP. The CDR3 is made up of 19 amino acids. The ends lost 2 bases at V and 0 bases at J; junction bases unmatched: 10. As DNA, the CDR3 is TGTGCTAGTGGTTTGTCCCCCAAGGACAGGTACTCTGGGGCCAACGTCCTGACTTTC. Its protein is CASGLSPKDRYSGANVLTF.

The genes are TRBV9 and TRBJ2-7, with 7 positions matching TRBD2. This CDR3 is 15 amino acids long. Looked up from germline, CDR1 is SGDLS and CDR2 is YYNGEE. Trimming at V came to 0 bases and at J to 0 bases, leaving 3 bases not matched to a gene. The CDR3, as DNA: TGTGCCAGCAGCGTAGGCGGGAGAAACTCCTACGAGCAGTACTTC. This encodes CASSVGGRNSYEQYF.

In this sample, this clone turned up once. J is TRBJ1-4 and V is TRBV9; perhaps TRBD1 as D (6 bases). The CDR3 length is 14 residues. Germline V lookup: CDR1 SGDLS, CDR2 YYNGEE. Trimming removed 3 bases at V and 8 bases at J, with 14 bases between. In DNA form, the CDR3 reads TGTGCCAGCAGCGGGGGGTACAGGGCCGAAAAACTGTTTTTT. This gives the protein CASSGGYRAEKLFF.

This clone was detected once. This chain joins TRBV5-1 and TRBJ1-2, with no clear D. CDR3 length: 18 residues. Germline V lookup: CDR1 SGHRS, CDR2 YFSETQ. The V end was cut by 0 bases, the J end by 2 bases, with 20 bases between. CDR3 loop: CASSLGAGMAKKNYGYTF. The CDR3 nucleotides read TGCGCCAGCAGCTTGGGGGCCGGGATGGCGAAGAAAAACTATGGCTACACCTTC.

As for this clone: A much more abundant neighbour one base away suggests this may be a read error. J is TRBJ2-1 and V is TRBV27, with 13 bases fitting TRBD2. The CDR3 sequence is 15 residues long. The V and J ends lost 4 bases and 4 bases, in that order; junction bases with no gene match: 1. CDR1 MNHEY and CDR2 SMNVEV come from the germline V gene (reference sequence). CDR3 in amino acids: CASSWTSGRYNEQFF. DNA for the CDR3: TGTGCCAGCAGTTGGACTAGCGGGAGATACAATGAGCAGTTCTTC.

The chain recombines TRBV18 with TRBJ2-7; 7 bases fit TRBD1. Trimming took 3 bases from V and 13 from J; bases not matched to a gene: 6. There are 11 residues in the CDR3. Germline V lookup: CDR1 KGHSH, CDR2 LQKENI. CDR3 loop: CASSPGQFNYF. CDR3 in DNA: TGTGCCAGCTCACCGGGACAGTTTAACTACTTC.

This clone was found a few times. CDR3 in DNA: TGCGCCAGCAGCCAAATCTTAGAATCTGGGGCCAACGTCCTGACTTTC. Translated, it gives CASSQILESGANVLTF. The rearrangement joins TRBV4-1 to TRBJ2-6; no definite D call. The ends were cut back, 2 bases at V and 1 base at J, with 9 bases in the middle. The CDR3 is made up of 16 amino acids. CDR1 MGHRA and CDR2 YSYEKL come from the germline V gene.

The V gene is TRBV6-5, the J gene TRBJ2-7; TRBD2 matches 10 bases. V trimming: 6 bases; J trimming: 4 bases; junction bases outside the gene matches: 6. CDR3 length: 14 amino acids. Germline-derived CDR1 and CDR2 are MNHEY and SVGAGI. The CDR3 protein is CASSQGLAVYEQYF. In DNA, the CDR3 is TGTGCCAGCAGCCAAGGACTAGCGGTTTACGAGCAGTACTTC.

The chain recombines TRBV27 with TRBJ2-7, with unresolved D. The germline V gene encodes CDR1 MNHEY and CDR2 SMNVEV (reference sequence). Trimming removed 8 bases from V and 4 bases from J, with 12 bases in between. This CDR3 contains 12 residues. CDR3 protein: CASSGRDYEQYF. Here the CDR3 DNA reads TGTGCCAGCTCCGGTCGAGATTACGAGCAGTACTTC.

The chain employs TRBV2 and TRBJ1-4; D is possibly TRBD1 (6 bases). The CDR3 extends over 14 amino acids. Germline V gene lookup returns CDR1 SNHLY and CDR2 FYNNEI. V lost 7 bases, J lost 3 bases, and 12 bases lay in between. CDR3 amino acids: CASTGAGANEKLFF. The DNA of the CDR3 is TGTGCCAGCACGGGGGCGGGGGCTAATGAAAAACTGTTTTTT.

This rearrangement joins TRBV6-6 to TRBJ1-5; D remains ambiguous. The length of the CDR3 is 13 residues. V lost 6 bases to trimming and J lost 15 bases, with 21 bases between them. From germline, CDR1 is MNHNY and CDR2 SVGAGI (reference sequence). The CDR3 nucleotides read TGTGCCAGCAGCCCCCGGGGAGGAGGCGGCCTGCATTTT. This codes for CASSPRGGGGLHF.

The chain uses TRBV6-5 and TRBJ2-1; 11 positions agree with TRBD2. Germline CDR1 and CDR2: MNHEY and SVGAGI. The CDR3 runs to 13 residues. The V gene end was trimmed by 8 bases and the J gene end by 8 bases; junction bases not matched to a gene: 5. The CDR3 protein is CASGTSGYHEQFF. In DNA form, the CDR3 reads TGTGCCAGCGGGACTAGCGGATACCATGAGCAGTTCTTC.

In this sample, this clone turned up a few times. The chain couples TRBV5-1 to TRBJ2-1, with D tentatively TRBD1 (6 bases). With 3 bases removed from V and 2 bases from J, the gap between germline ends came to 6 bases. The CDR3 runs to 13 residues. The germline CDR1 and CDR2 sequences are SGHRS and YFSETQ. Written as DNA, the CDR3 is TGCGCCAGCAGCTGGGGGCCCTACAATGAGCAGTTCTTC. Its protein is CASSWGPYNEQFF.

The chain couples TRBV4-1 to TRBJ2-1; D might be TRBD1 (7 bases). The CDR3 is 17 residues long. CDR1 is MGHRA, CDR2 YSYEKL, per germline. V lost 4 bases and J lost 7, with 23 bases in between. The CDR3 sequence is CASSPRRDSLKVNEQFF. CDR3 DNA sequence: TGCGCCAGCAGCCCGCGGCGGGACAGCCTAAAGGTGAATGAGCAGTTCTTC.

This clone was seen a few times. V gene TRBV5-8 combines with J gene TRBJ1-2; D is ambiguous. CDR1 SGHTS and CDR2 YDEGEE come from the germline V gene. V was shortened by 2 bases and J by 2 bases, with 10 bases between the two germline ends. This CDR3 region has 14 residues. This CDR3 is CASSFLAENYGYTF. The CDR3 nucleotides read TGTGCCAGCAGCTTCCTAGCTGAGAACTATGGCTACACCTTC. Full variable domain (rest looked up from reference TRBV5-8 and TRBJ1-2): EAGVTQSPTHLIKTRGQQATLRCSPISGHTSVYWYQQALGLGLQFLLWYDEGEERNRGNFPPRFSGRQFPNYSSELNVNALELEDSALYLCASSFLAENYGYTFGSGTRLTVV.

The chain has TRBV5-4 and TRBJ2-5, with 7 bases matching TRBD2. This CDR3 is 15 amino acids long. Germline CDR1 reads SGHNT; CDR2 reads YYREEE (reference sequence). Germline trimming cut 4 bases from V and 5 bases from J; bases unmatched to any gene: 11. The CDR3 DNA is TGTGCCAGCAGCGGGAGACGGGGGGAAGGGGAGACCCAGTACTTC. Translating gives CASSGRRGEGETQYF.

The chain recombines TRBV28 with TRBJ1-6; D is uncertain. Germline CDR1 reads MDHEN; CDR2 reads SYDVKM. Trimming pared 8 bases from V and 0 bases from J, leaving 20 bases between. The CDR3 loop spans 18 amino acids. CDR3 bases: TGTGCCAGCCGAAGGTCTCAGATGGGGAGCTCCTATAATTCACCCCTCCACTTT. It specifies CASRRSQMGSSYNSPLHF.

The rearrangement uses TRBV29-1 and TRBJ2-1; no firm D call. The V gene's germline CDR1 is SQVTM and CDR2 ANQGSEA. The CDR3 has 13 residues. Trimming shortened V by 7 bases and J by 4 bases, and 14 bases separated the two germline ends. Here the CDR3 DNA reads TGCAGCGATCGACTTTCCGCTTACAATGAGCAGTTCTTC. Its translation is CSDRLSAYNEQFF.

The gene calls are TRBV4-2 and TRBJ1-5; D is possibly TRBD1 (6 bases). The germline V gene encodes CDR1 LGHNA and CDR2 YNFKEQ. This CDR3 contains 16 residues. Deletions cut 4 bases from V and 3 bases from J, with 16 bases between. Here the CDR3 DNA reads TGTGCCAGCAGCCTGTCCAGGGGATACTACAATCAGCCCCAGCATTTT. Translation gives CASSLSRGYYNQPQHF.

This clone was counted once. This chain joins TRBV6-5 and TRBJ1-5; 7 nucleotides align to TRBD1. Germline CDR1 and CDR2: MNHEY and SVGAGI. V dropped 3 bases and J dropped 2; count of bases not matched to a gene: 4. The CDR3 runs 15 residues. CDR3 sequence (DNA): TGTGCCAGCAGTTATAAAGGGGGCGGCAATCAGCCCCAGCATTTT. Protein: CASSYKGGGNQPQHF.

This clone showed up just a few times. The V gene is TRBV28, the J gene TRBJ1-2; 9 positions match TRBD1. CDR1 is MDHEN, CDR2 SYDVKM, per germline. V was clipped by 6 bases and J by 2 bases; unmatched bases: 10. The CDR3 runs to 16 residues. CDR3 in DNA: TGTGCCAGCAGAGCAACCGGGACAGGGCTCAACTATGGCTACACCTTC. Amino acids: CASRATGTGLNYGYTF.

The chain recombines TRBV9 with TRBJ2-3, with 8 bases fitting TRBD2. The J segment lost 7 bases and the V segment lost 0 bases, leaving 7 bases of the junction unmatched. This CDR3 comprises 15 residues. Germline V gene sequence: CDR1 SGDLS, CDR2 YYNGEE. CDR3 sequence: CASSVGSLAGNTQYF. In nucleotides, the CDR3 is TGTGCCAGCAGCGTAGGAAGTTTAGCGGGAAATACGCAGTATTTT.

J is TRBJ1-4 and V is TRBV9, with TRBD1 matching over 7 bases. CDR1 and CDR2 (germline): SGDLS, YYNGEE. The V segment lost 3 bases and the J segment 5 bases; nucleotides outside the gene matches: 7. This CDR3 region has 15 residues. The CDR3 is CASSADRVPNEKLFF. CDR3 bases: TGTGCCAGCAGCGCCGACAGGGTCCCCAATGAAAAACTGTTTTTT.

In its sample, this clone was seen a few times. The CDR3 sequence: CASRDSFYEQYF. The CDR3 coding sequence is TGTGCCAGCAGAGACAGTTTCTACGAGCAGTACTTC. This chain connects TRBV6-5 to TRBJ2-7, with D possibly matching TRBD1 (5 bases). The length of the CDR3 is 12 residues. Germline V gene lookup returns CDR1 MNHEY and CDR2 SVGAGI. V shed 6 bases and J shed 3 bases, with 9 bases lying between them.

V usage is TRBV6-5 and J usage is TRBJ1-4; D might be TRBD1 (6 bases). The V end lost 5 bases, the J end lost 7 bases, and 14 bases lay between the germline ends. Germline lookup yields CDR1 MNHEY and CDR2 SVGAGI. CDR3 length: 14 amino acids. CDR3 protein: CASSKQGIGEKLFF. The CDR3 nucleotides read TGTGCCAGCAGTAAACAGGGAATAGGTGAAAAACTGTTTTTT.

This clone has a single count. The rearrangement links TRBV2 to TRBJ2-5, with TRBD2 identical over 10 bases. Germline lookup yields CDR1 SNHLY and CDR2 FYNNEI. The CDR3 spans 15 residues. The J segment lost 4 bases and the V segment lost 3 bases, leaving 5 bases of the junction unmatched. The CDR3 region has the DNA TGTGCCAGCAGTGAGCTACTAGCGGGACTAGAGACCCAGTACTTC. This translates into CASSELLAGLETQYF.

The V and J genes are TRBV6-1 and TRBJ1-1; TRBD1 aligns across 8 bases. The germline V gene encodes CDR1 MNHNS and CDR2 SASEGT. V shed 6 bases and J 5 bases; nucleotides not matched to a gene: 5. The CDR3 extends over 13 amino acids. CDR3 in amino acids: CASRGQGLTEAFF. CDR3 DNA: TGTGCCAGCAGAGGACAGGGATTGACTGAAGCTTTCTTT.

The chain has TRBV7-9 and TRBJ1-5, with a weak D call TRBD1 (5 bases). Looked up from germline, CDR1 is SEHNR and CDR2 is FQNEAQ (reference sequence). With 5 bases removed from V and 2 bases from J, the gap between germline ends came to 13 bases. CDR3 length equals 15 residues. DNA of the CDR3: TGTGCCAGCAGCCATGGGGCTAATCGCAATCAGCCCCAGCATTTT. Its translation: CASSHGANRNQPQHF.